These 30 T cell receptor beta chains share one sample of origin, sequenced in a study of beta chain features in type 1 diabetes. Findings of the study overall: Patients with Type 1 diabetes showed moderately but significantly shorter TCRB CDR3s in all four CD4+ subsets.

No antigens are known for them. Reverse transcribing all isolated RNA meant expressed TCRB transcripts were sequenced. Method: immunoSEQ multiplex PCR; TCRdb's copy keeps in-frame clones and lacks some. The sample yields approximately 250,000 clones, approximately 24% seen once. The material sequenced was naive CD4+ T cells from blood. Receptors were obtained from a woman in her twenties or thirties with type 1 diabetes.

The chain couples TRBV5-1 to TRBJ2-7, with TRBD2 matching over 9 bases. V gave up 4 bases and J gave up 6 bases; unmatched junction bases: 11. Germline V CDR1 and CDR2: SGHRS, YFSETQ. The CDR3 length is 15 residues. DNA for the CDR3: TGCGCCAGCAGCCTGCGAGTAGCGGGAGCTGTCGAGCAGTACTTC. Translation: CASSLRVAGAVEQYF.

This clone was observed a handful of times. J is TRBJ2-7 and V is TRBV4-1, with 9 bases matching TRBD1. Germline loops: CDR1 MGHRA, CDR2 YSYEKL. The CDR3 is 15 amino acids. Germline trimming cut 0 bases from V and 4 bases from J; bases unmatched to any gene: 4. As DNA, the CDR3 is TGCGCCAGCAGCCAAGAAACAGGGGGCCGTTACGAGCAGTACTTC. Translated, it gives CASSQETGGRYEQYF.

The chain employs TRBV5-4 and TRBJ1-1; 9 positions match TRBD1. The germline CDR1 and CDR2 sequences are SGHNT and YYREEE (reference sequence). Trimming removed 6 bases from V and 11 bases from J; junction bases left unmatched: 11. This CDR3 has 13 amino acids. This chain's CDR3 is CASIQTGGTRAFF. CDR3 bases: TGTGCCAGCATCCAAACAGGGGGCACGCGTGCTTTCTTT.

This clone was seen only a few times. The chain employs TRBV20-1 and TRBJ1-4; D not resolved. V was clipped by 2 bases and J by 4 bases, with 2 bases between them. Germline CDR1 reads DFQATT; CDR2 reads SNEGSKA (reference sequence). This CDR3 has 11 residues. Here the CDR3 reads CSARLNEKLFF. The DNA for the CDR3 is TGCAGTGCTAGACTTAATGAAAAACTGTTTTTT.

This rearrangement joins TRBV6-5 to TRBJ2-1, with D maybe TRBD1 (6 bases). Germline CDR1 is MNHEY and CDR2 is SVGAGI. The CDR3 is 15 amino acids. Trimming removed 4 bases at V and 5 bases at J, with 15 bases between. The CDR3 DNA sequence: TGTGCCAGCAGTTTAAGACAGGCTAGCAACAATGAGCAGTTCTTC. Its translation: CASSLRQASNNEQFF.

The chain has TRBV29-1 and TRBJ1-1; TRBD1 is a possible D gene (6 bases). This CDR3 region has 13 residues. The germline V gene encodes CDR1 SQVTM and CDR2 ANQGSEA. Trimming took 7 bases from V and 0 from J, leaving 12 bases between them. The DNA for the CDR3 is TGCAGCGCTTTACAGGGTGTGAACACTGAAGCTTTCTTT. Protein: CSALQGVNTEAFF.

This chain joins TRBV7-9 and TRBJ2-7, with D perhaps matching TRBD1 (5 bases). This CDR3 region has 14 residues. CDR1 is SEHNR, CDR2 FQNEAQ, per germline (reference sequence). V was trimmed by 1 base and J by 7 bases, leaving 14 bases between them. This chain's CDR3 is CASSLDPLGDEQYF. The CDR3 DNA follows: TGTGCCAGCAGCTTAGATCCCCTAGGGGATGAGCAGTACTTC.

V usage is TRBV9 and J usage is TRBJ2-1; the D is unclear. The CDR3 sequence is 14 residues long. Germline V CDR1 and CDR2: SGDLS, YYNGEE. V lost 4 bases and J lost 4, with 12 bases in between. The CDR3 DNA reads TGTGCCAGCAGCCCCCGACAAATTTACAATGAGCAGTTCTTC. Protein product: CASSPRQIYNEQFF.

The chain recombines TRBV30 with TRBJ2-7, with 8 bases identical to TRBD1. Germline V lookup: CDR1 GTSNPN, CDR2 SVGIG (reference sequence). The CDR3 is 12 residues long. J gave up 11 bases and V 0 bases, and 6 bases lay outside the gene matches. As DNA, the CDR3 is TGTGCCTGGAGTGTACAGGGGGGACAGAAGTACTTC. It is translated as CAWSVQGGQKYF.

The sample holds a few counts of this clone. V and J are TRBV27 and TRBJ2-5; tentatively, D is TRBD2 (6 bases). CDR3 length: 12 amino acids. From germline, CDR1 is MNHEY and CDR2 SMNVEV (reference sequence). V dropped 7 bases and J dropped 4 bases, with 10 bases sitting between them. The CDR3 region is CASKTAGETQYF. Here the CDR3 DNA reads TGTGCCAGCAAGACAGCGGGAGAGACCCAGTACTTC.

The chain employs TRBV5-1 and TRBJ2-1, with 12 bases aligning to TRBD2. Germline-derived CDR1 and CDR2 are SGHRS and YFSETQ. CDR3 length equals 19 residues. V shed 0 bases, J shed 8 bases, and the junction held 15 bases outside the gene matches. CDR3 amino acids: CASSLAGASGRANLDEQFF. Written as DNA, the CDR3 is TGCGCCAGCAGCTTGGCGGGGGCTAGCGGGAGGGCCAATCTAGATGAGCAGTTCTTC. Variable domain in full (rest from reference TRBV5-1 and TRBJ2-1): KAGVTQTPRYLIKTRGQQVTLSCSPISGHRSVSWYQQTPGQGLQFLFEYFSETQRNKGNFPGRFSGRQFSNSRSEMNVSTLELGDSALYLCASSLAGASGRANLDEQFFGPGTRLTVL.

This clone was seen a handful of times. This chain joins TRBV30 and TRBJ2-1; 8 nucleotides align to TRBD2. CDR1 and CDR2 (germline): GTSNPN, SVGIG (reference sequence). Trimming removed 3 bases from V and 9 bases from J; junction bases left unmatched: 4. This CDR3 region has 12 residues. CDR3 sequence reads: CAWRKAGGEQFF. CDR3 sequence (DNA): TGTGCCTGGAGGAAGGCGGGGGGTGAGCAGTTCTTC. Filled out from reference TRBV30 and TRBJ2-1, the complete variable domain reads SQTIHQWPATLVQPVGSPLSLECTVEGTSNPNLYWYRQAAGRGLQLLFYSVGIGQISSEVPQNLSASRPQDRQFILSSKKLLLSDSGFYLCAWRKAGGEQFFGPGTRLTVL.

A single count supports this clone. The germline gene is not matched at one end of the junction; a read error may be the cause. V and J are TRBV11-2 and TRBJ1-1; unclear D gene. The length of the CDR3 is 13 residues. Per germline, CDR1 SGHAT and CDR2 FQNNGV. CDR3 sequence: CASSLDGNTEAFF. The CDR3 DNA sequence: TGTGCCAGCAGCCTAGACGGGAACACTGAAGCTTTCTTT.

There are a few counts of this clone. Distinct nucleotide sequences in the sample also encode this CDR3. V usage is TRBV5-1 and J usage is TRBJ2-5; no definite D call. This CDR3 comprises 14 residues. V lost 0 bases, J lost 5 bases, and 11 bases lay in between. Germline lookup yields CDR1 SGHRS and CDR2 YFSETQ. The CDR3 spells CASSLGLAAETQYF. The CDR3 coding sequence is TGCGCCAGCAGCTTGGGTCTGGCGGCGGAGACCCAGTACTTC.

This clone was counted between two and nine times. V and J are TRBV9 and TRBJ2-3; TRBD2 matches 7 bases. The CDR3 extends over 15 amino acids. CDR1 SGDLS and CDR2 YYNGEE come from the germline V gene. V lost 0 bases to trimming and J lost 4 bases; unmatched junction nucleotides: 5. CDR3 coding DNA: TGTGCCAGCAGCGTAGCGGGAGGACGTGCAGATACGCAGTATTTT. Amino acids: CASSVAGGRADTQYF. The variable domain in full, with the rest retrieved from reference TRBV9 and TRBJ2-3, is DSGVTQTPKHLITATGQRVTLRCSPRSGDLSVYWYQQSLDQGLQFLIQYYNGEERAKGNILERFSAQQFPDLHSELNLSSLELGDSALYFCASSVAGGRADTQYFGPGTRLTVL.

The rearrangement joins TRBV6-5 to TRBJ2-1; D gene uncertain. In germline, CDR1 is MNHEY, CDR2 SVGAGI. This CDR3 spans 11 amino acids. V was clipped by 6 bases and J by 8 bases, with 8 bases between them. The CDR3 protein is CASSGLHEQFF. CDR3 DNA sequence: TGTGCCAGCAGCGGGTTGCATGAGCAGTTCTTC.

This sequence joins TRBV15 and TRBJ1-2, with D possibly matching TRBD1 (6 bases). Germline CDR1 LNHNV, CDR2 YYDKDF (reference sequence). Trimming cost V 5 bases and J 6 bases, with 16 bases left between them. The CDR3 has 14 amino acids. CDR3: CATSAQGILNGYTF. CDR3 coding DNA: TGTGCCACCAGCGCTCAGGGGATCCTAAATGGCTACACCTTC.

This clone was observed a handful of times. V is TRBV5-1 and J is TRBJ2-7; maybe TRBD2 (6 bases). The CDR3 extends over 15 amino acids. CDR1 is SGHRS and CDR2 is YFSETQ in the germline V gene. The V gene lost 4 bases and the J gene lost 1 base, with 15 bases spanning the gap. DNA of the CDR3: TGCGCCAGCAGCCGGCGGGACGGAGATTCCTACGAGCAGTACTTC. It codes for CASSRRDGDSYEQYF.

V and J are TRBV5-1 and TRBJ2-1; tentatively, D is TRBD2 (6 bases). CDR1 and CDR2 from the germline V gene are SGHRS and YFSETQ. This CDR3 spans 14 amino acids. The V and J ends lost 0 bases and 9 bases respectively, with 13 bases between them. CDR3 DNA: TGCGCCAGCAGCTTGGGGACTACCGGAGCTGAGCAGTTCTTC. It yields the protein CASSLGTTGAEQFF.

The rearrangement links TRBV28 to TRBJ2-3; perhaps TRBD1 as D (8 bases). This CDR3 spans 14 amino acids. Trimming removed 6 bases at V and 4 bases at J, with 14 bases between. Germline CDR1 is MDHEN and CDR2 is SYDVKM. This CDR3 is CASSLTGGADTQYF. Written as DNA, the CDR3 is TGTGCCAGCAGCCTAACAGGGGGGGCAGATACGCAGTATTTT.

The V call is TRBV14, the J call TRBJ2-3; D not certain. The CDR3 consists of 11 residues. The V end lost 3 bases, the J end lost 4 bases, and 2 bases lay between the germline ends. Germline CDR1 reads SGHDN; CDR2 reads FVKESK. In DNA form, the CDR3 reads TGTGCCAGCAGCCACTCAGATACGCAGTATTTT. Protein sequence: CASSHSDTQYF.

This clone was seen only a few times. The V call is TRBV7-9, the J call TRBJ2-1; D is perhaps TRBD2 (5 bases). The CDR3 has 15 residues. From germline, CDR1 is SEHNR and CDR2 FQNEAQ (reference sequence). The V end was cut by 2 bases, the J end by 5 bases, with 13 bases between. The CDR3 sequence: CASSLLGALNNEQFF. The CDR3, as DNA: TGTGCCAGCAGCTTACTGGGAGCGCTAAACAATGAGCAGTTCTTC. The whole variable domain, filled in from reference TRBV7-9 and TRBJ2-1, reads DTGVSQNPRHKITKRGQNVTFRCDPISEHNRLYWYRQTLGQGPEFLTYFQNEAQLEKSRLLSDRFSAERPKGSFSTLEIQRTEQGDSAMYLCASSLLGALNNEQFFGPGTRLTVL.

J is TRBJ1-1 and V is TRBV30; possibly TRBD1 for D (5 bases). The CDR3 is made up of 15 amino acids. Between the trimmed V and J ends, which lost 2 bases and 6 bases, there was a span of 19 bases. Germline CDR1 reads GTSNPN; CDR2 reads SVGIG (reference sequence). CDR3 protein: CAWSMSGPLASEAFF. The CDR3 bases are TGTGCCTGGAGTATGTCAGGGCCCCTTGCCTCTGAAGCTTTCTTT.

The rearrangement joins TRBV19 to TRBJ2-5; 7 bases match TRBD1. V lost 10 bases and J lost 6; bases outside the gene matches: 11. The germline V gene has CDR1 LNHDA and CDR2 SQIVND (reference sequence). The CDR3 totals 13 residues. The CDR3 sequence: CAIGDSSRQTQYF. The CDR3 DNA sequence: TGTGCCATCGGGGACAGCTCCCGACAGACCCAGTACTTC.

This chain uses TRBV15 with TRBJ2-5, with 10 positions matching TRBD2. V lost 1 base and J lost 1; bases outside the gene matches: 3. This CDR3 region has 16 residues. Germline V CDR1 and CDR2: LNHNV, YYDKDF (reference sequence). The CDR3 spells CATSRGRTSGQETQYF. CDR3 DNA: TGTGCCACCAGCAGAGGTAGGACTAGCGGCCAAGAGACCCAGTACTTC. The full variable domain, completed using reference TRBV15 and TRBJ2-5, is DAMVIQNPRYQVTQFGKPVTLSCSQTLNHNVMYWYQQKSSQAPKLLFHYYDKDFNNEADTPDNFQSRRPNTSFCFLDIRSPGLGDTAMYLCATSRGRTSGQETQYFGPGTRLLVL.

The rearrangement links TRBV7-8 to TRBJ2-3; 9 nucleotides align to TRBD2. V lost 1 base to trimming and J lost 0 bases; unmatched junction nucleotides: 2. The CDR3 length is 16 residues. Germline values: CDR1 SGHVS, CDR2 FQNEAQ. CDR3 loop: CASSLGAGGSTDTQYF. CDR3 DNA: TGTGCCAGCAGCTTAGGAGCGGGAGGTAGCACAGATACGCAGTATTTT.

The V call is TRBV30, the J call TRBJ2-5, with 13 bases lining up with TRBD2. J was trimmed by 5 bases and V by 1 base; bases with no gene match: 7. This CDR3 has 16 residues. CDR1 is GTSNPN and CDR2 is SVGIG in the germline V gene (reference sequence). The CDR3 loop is CAWSGLAGGGAETQYF. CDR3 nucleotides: TGTGCCTGGAGTGGACTAGCGGGAGGAGGGGCGGAGACCCAGTACTTC.

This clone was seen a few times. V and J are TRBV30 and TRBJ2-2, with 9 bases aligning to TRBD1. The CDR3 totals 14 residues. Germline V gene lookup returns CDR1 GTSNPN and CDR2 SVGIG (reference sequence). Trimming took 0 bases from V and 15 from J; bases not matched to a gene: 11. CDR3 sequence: CAWSVGQGVSGMFF. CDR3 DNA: TGTGCCTGGAGTGTGGGACAGGGTGTCAGTGGGATGTTTTTT.

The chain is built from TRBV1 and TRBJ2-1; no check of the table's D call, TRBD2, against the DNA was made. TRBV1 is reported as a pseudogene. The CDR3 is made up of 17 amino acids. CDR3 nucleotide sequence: TGCACCAGCAGCCCGACGATTCTGCTAGCGGAGTACAATGAGCAGTTCTTC. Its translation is CTSSPTILLAEYNEQFF.

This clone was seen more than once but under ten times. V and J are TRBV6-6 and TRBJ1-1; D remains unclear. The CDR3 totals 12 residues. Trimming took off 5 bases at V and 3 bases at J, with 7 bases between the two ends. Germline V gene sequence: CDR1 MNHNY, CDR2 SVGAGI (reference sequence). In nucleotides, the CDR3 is TGTGCCAGCAGTGACGGGGACACTGAAGCTTTCTTT. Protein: CASSDGDTEAFF.